Sequencing of this T cell receptor (beta chain) was carried out in a study of spatial heterogeneity in lung cancer (dated by TCRdb to the late 2010s). Background on the whole study: Beta-chain transcripts were consistently detected in greater numbers than alpha-chain transcripts, which likely reflected higher beta-chain transcript abundance. Nonsynonymous mutation counts, determined by whole-exome sequencing of tumor tissue, were related to TCR repertoire features. At surgery, both alpha and beta chains were TCR-sequenced in some 220 tumor regions, fewer than 65 matched nontumor lung samples and 50 to 60 PBMC samples. TCR alpha and beta repertoires were quantitatively compared across multiple tumor regions, matched nontumor lung and blood in non-small cell lung cancer. In the raw uncorrected reads, each unique combination of TCR and UMI appeared more than ten times on average.

According to the study, the label for this sample's time point signals: sample taken at primary tumor resection. TCR sequencing used whole RNA extracted from tumor and nontumor lung tissue, or from cryopreserved PBMC samples, without cell sorting. Samples were obtained from 70 to 85 patients with early-stage, untreated non-small cell lung cancer from the lung TRACERx cohort. Patients were selected for TCR sequencing only if sufficient RNA was available from at least two tumor regions. Preparation of the library involved 5' RACE. Data came from a NextSeq 500. The TCR library protocol attached a unique molecular identifier to each TCR cDNA molecule to allow correction of PCR and sequencing errors. The study's processing was this. Decombinator tools were used for TCR identification, UMI-based error correction and CDR3 extraction. TCRs above a frequency of 2 per 1,000, corresponding to the top 1% of the tumor frequency distribution, were defined as expanded. Each repertoire was subsampled 100 times to 5,000 TCRs, after which Renyi diversity was computed with the R vegan package. CDR3 similarity networks were built from amino acid triplet string-kernel similarity, with CDR3s being connected when pairwise similarity was above 0.82. Clones were called with MiXCR by TCRdb after fastp trimmed the public reads at Q25, and only in-frame beta chains were retained. Each entry is one CDR3 protein sequence, shown with its most common DNA and genes. These V and J calls are TCRdb output, not the study's own analysis. The sample records approximately 82,000 distinct CDR3 sequences, around 12% of which are singletons. The top ten clonotypes cover roughly 4.5% of the sample.

Overall study outcomes, separate from this receptor: Confirming at a functional level the hypothesis that regional TCRs recognize regional mutations was considered to require additional single-cell paired TCR alpha and beta sequencing. Ubiquitous expanded tumor TCRs were found in blood more often at tumor resection than at routine follow-up.

Spanning cysteine to phenylalanine, the CDR3 consists of 17 amino acids. Only the CDR3 region is kept as DNA, spanning 51 bases read in frame from base 1. Based on the germline V gene (reference sequence), the CDR1 and CDR2 sequences are LGHDT and YNNKEL. Comments on this clonotype: The antigen it recognizes is unknown. The junction and the germline gene differ at one end; a read error may be behind it.

The TCR comes from a male donor with early-stage non-small cell lung cancer. This specimen consisted of PBMCs, obtained at surgery. The chain couples TRBV3-1 to TRBJ1-6; the D gene is possibly TRBD1, with 6 bases matching. The CDR3 is CASSQRVSGARGSLLHF. Read as DNA, the sequence is TGTGCCAGCAGCCAAAGAGTTTCAGGGGCCAGAGGATCACTCCTCCACTTT. With all but the CDR3 taken from the reference TRBV3-1 and TRBJ1-6 genes, the full variable domain is: DTAVSQTPKYLVTQMGNDKSIKCEQNLGHDTMYWYKQDSKKFLKIMFSYNNKELIINETVPNRFSPKSPDKAHLNLHINSLELGDSAVYFCASSQRVSGARGSLLHFGNGTRLTVT.